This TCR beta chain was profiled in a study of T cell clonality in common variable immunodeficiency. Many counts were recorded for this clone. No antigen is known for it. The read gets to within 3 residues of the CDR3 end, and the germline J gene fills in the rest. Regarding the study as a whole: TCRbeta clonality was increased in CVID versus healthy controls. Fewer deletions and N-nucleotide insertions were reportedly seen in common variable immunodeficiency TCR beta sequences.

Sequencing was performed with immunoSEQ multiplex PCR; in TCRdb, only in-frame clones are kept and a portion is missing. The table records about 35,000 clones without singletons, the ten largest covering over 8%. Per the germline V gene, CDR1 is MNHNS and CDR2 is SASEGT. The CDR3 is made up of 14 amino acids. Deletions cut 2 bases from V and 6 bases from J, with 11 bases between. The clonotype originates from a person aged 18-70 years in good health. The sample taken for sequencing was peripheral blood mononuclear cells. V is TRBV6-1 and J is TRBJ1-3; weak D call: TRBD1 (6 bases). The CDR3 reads CASSESTGINTIYF. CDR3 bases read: TGTGCCAGCAGTGAATCGACAGGAATAAACACC.